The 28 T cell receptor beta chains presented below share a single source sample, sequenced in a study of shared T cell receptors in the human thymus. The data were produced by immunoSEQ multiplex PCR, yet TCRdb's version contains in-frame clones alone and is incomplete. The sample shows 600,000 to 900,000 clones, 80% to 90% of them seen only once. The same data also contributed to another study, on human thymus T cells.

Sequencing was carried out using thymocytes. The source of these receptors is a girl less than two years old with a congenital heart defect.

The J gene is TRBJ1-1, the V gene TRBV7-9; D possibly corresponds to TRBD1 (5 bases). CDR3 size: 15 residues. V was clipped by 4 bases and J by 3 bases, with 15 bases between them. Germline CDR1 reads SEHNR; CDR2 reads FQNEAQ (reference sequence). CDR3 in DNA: TGTGCCAGCAGCTCGTCGACAGACAAATACACTGAAGCTTTCTTT. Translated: CASSSSTDKYTEAFF. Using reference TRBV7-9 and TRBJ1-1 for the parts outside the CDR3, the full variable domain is DTGVSQNPRHKITKRGQNVTFRCDPISEHNRLYWYRQTLGQGPEFLTYFQNEAQLEKSRLLSDRFSAERPKGSFSTLEIQRTEQGDSAMYLCASSSSTDKYTEAFFGQGTRLTVV.

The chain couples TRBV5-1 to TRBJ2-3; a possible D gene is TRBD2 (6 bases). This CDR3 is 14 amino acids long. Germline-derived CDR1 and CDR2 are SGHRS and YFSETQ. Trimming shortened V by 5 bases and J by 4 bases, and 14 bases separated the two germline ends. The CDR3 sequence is CASRFTSLPDTQYF. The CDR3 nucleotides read TGCGCCAGCAGGTTTACTAGCTTGCCAGATACGCAGTATTTT. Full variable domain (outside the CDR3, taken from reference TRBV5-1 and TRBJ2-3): KAGVTQTPRYLIKTRGQQVTLSCSPISGHRSVSWYQQTPGQGLQFLFEYFSETQRNKGNFPGRFSGRQFSNSRSEMNVSTLELGDSALYLCASRFTSLPDTQYFGPGTRLTVL.

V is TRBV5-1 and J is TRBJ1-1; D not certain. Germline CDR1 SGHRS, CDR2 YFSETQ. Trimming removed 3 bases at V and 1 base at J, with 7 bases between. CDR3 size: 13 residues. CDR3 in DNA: TGCGCCAGCAGCTCCCAGCGGAACACTGAAGCTTTCTTT. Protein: CASSSQRNTEAFF. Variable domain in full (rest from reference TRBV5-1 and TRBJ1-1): KAGVTQTPRYLIKTRGQQVTLSCSPISGHRSVSWYQQTPGQGLQFLFEYFSETQRNKGNFPGRFSGRQFSNSRSEMNVSTLELGDSALYLCASSSQRNTEAFFGQGTRLTVV.

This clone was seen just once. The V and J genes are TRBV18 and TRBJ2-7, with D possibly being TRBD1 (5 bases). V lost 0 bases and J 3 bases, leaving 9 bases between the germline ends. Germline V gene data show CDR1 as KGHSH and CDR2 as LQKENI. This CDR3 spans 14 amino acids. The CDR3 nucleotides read TGTGCCAGCTCACCACCGACAGTTCTCTACGAGCAGTACTTC. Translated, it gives CASSPPTVLYEQYF.

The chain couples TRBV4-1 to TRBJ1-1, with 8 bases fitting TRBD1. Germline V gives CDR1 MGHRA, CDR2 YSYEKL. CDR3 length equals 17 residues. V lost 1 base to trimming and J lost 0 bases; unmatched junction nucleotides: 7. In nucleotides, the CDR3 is TGCGCCAGCAGCCAAGGGACAGGGAATATAGTGAACACTGAAGCTTTCTTT. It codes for CASSQGTGNIVNTEAFF.

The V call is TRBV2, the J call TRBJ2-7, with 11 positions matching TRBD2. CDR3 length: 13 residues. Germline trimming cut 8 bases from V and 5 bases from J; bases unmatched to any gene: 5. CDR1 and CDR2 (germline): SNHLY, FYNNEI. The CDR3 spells CASGVAGGNEQYF. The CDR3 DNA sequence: TGTGCCAGCGGCGTAGCGGGGGGGAACGAGCAGTACTTC.

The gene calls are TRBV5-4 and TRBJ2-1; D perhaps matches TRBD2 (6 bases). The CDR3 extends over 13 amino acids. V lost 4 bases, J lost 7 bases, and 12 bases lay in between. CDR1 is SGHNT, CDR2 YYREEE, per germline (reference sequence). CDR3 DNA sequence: TGTGCCAGCAGCCTCCGGGGGAAGAATGAGCAGTTCTTC. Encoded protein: CASSLRGKNEQFF.

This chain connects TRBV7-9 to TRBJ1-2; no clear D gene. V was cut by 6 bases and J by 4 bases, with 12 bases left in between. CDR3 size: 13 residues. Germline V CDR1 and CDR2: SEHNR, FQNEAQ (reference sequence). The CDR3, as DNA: TGTGCCAGCAGAGACCAAGAGGGCTATGGCTACACCTTC. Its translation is CASRDQEGYGYTF.

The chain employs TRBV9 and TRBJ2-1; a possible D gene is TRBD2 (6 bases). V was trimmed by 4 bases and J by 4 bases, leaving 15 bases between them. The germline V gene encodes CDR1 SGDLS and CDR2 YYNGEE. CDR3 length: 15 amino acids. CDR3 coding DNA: TGTGCCAGCAGCTCACTAGCTATCCCTTACAATGAGCAGTTCTTC. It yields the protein CASSSLAIPYNEQFF.

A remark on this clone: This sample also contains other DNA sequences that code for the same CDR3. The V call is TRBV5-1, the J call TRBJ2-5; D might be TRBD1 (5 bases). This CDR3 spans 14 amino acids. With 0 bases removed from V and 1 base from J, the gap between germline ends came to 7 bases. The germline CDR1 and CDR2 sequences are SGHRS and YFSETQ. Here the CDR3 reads CASSLGDSQETQYF. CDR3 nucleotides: TGCGCCAGCAGCTTGGGAGACAGCCAAGAGACCCAGTACTTC.

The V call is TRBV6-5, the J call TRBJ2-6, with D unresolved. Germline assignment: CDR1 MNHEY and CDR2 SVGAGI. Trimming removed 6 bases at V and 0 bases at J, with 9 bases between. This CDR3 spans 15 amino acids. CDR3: CASSPSYSGANVLTF. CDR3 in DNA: TGTGCCAGCAGCCCCTCTTACTCTGGGGCCAACGTCCTGACTTTC.

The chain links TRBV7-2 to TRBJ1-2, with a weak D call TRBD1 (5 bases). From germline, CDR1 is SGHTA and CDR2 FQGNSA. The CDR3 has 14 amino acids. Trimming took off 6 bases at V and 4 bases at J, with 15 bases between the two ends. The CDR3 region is CASRNPGLFYGYTF. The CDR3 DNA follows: TGTGCCAGCAGAAATCCGGGACTTTTCTATGGCTACACCTTC.

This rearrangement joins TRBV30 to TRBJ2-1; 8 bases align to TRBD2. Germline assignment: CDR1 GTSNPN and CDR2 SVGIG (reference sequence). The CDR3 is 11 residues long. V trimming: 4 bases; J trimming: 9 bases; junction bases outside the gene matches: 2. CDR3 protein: CAWNLAGEQFF. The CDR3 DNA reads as TGTGCCTGGAACCTAGCGGGTGAGCAGTTCTTC.

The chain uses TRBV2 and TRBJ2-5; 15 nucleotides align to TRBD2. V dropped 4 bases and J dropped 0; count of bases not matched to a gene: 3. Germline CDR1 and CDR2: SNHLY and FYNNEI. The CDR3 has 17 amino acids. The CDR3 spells CASSVGTSGGYQETQYF. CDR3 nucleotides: TGTGCCAGCAGTGTAGGGACTAGCGGGGGGTACCAAGAGACCCAGTACTTC.

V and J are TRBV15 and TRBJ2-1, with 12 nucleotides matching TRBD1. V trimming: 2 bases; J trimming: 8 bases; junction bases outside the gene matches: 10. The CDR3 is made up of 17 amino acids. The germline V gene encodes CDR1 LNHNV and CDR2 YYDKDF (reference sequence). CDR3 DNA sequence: TGTGCCACCAGCAGATGCCCCGGGACAGGGGGCTTCGATGAGCAGTTCTTC. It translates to CATSRCPGTGGFDEQFF.

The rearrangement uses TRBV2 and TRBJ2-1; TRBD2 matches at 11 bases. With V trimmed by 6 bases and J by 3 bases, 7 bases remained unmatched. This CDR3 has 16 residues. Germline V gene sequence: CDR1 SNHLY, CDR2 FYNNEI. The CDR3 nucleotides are TGTGCCAGCAGGAGTCTAGCGGGGGGACGCTACAATGAGCAGTTCTTC. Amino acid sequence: CASRSLAGGRYNEQFF.

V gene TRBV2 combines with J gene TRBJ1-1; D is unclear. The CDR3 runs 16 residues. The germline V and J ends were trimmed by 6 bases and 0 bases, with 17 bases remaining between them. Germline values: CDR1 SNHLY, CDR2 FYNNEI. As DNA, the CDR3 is TGTGCCAGCAGCGGATTTAGGCCACAGATGAACACTGAAGCTTTCTTT. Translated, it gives CASSGFRPQMNTEAFF.

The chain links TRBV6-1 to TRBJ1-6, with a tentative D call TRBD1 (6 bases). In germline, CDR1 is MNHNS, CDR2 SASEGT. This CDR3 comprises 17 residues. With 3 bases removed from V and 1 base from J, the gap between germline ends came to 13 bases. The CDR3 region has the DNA TGTGCCAGCAGTGAGCCCCTCGACAGGTCCTATAATTCACCCCTCCACTTT. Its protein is CASSEPLDRSYNSPLHF.

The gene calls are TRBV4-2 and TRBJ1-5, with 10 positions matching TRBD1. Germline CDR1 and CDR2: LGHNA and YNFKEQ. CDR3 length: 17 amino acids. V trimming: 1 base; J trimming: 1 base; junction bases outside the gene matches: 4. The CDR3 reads CASSQGGTGDSNQPQHF. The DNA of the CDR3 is TGTGCCAGCAGCCAAGGGGGGACAGGGGACAGCAATCAGCCCCAGCATTTT.

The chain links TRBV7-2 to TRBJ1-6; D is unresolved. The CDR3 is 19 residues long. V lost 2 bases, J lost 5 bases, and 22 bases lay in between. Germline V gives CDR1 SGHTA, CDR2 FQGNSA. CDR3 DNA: TGTGCCAGCAGCTTACTAATTCCCCATCCTTCCCATAATAATTCACCCCTCCACTTT. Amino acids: CASSLLIPHPSHNNSPLHF.

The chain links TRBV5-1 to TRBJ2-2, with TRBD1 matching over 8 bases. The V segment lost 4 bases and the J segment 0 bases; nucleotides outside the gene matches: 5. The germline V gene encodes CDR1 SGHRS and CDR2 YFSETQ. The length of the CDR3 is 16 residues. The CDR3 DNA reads TGCGCCAGCAGCGGGGGGACAGGACCGAACACCGGGGAGCTGTTTTTT. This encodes CASSGGTGPNTGELFF.

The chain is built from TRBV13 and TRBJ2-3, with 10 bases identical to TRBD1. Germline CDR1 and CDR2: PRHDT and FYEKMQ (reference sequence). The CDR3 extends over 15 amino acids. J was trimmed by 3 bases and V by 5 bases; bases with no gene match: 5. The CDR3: CASSTDRGRTDTQYF. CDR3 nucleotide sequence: TGTGCCAGCAGCACCGACAGGGGGCGGACAGATACGCAGTATTTT.

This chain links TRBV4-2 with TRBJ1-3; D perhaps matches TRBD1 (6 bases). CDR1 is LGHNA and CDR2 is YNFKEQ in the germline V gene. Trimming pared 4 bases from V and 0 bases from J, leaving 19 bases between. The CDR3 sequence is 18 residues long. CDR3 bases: TGTGCCAGCAGCCCGGGACAACGGGGTAAATACTCTGGAAACACCATATATTTT. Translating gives CASSPGQRGKYSGNTIYF.

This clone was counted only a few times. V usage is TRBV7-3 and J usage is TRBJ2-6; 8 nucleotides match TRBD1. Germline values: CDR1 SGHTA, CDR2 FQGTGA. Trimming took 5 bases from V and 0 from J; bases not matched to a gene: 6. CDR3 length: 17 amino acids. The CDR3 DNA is TGTGCCAGCAGCCTCCATACAGGGGGCTCTGGGGCCAACGTCCTGACTTTC. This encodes CASSLHTGGSGANVLTF.

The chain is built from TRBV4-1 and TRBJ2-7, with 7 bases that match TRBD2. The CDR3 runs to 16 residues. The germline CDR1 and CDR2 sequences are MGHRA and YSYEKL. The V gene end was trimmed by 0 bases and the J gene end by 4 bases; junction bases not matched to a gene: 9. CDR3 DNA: TGCGCCAGCAGCCAAGACGGACTAGGTGTTAGGTACGAGCAGTACTTC. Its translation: CASSQDGLGVRYEQYF.

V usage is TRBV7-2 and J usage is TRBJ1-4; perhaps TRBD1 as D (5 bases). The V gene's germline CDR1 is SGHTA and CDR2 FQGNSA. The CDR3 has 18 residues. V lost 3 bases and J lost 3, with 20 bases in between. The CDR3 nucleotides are TGTGCCAGCAGCTTCGTGGGTAGTAGGGGTCGGGCTAATGAAAAACTGTTTTTT. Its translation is CASSFVGSRGRANEKLFF.

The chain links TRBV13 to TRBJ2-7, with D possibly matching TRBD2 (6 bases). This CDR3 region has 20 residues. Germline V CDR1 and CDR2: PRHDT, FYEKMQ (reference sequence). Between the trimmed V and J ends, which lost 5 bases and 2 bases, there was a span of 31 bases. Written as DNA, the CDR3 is TGTGCCAGCAGCCACCAATACCGGAGGGGCCCCACTCCCTTCACCTACGAGCAGTACTTC. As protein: CASSHQYRRGPTPFTYEQYF.

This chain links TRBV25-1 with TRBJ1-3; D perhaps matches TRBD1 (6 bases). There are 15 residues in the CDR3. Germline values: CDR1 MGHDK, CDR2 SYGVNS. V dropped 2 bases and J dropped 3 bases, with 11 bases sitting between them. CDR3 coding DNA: TGTGCCAGCAGTGAAGGGGGCGCGGGTGGAAACACCATATATTTT. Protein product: CASSEGGAGGNTIYF. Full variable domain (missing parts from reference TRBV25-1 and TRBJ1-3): EADIYQTPRYLVIGTGKKITLECSQTMGHDKMYWYQQDPGMELHLIHYSYGVNSTEKGDLSSESTVSRIRTEHFPLTLESARPSHTSQYLCASSEGGAGGNTIYFGEGSWLTVV.